These T cell receptor beta chains were read from a single sample in a study of radiotherapy plus CTLA-4 blockade in lung cancer. The repertoire was sequenced with immunoSEQ multiplex PCR; TCRdb's copy has only in-frame clones and lacks some. The repertoire holds tens of thousands of clones, 65% to 80% seen once, with 8% to 10% in the top ten. Sequencing was performed on peripheral blood, taken from a patient treated with radiotherapy plus ipilimumab. Source of these receptors: a human donor with non-small cell lung cancer who had a complete response to radiotherapy plus ipilimumab. Both conserved end residues are part of each CDR3. A D gene is named only where the DNA matches it firmly.

TRBV19 - CASTYGGSSTDTQYF
TRBV7-9 TRBD1 CASSLLNVGRGPGNTIYF
TRBV5-4 - CASSLDAGVPYGYTF
TRBV2 - CAKGDPPRETQYF
TRBV6-5 - CASSRTARNSPLHF
TRBV6-6 - CASTLQGNTEAFF
TRBV5-1 TRBD1 CASSLYWGQGVDTQYF
TRBV5-4 TRBD2 CASSFGLAGQETQYF
TRBV6-5 - CASTHAETQYF
TRBV7-9 TRBD1 CASSPGQRHEKLFF
TRBV15 - CATSRDRGLSAPLHF
TRBV11-2 TRBD1 CASSPTGLGWGYTF
TRBV7-8 - CASSLDPEDEKLFF
TRBV7-2 - CASSLDPGYETQYF
TRBV11-3 TRBD1 CASSAGTGRQLDYGYTF
TRBV2 TRBD1 CASKGAAGLSTGELFF
TRBV5-1 TRBD1 CASSFGRDRAPLGATEAFF
TRBV7-2 TRBD1 CASSLAGNRGEAFF
TRBV7-2 TRBD2 CASSVAGEVTGELFF
TRBV28 - CASSLSATPEGQPQHF
TRBV7-9 TRBD1 CASDGQENQETQYF
TRBV11-3 - CASSLDRVQVAGEAFF
TRBV30 - CAWSESRLGSQPQHF
TRBV10-1 TRBD1 CASSETDRGSYNEQFF
TRBV4-3 - CASSPSAGYENEQFF
TRBV28 TRBD1 CASSLLRTGAAGQETQYF
TRBV7-2 TRBD2 CASSLEEGGGTFRETQYF
TRBV11-2 - CASSLGAAGNQPQHF
TRBV4-1 - CASSQDGSAQETQYF
TRBV25-1 - CASSEFRGGTNEKLFF
TRBV4-3 TRBD2 CASSQGGTSGQETQYF
TRBV4-3 - CASSLAGLGSETQYF
TRBV7-9 - CASSLGGSGTEAFF
TRBV29-1 - CSVPGFSGLETQYF
TRBV29-1 - CSVSKAGGTDTQYF
TRBV27 - CASRRRDSREVPGELFF
TRBV27 - CASRGLGVPLDTQYF
TRBV19 TRBD1 CASADRANQPQHF
TRBV27 - CASSSGTDYGYTF
TRBV11-3 TRBD1 CASSSPDRAPSYNEQFF
TRBV29-1 TRBD1 CSAPSRGQGCQPQHF
TRBV5-1 TRBD1 CASSLRPQGLSNQPQHF
TRBV5-1 TRBD1 CASSARDRDYNEQFF
TRBV7-9 - CASSLESEQFF